What follows are 29 T cell receptor beta chains derived from one specimen sequenced in a study of human T cells and chemical hapten exposure. Time point defined: patch test 2, 6 weeks after DPC sensitization. This sample's treatment: therapeutic diphenylcyclopropenone sensitization with weekly scalp DPC. TCRdb reprocessed the RACE reads via MiXCR and lists one record per CDR3 protein. In the table there are roughly 120,000 distinct CDR3 sequences, about a tenth of which are singletons. Sequencing used whole blood, obtained in connection with sensitization to the hapten diphenylcyclopropenone (DPC). The receptors come from a woman aged 40 to 50 with alopecia areata. Some clones in this sample may be carry-over from other donors' samples.

Ten or more counts support this clonotype. The chain employs TRBV29-1 and TRBJ1-2, with 8 bases that match TRBD1. The CDR3 covers 13 residues. The ends lost 6 bases at V and 8 bases at J; junction bases unmatched: 11. Per germline, CDR1 SQVTM and CDR2 ANQGSEA. The CDR3 nucleotides read TGCAGCGTCACCACCGGGACAGGTGTGGGCTACACCTTC. This gives the protein CSVTTGTGVGYTF.

Many counts were recorded for this clonotype. V gene TRBV5-4 combines with J gene TRBJ2-7, with 11 bases aligning to TRBD2. CDR3 size: 16 residues. Germline lookup yields CDR1 SGHNT and CDR2 YYREEE (reference sequence). With 0 bases clipped from V and 5 bases from J, the junction kept 7 bases outside the gene matches. The CDR3 loop is CASSLAPSGGLHEQYF. The CDR3 nucleotides are TGTGCCAGCAGCTTGGCGCCTAGCGGGGGGCTCCACGAGCAGTACTTC.

The table lists this clonotype with many counts. The gene calls are TRBV3-1 and TRBJ2-5; the D call may be TRBD1 or TRBD2 (5 bases each). Trimming left V 0 bases short and J 4 bases short, with 18 bases between. The germline V gene encodes CDR1 LGHDT and CDR2 YNNKEL (reference sequence). This CDR3 spans 17 amino acids. This CDR3 reads CASSQDRVRGRRETQYF. Written as DNA, the CDR3 is TGTGCCAGCAGCCAAGATCGGGTCCGGGGCCGAAGAGAGACCCAGTACTTC.

In its sample, this clonotype was seen many times. This sequence joins TRBV7-6 and TRBJ1-1; 9 bases line up with TRBD1. In germline, CDR1 is SGHVS, CDR2 FNYEAQ. The CDR3 sequence is 12 residues long. Trimming at V came to 6 bases and at J to 11 bases, leaving 7 bases not matched to a gene. CDR3: CASSSNRGPAFF. The CDR3 nucleotides are TGTGCCAGCAGTTCTAACAGGGGGCCGGCTTTCTTT.

This clonotype has more than one count but fewer than ten. The J gene is TRBJ1-4, the V gene TRBV19; D ambiguous. The CDR3 length is 16 residues. Germline V gene lookup returns CDR1 LNHDA and CDR2 SQIVND (reference sequence). Trimming removed 3 bases at V and 2 bases at J, with 13 bases between. The CDR3 loop reads CASSIGGFKTNEKLFF. The CDR3 bases are TGTGCCAGTAGTATCGGTGGGTTTAAGACTAATGAAAAACTGTTTTTT.

J is TRBJ2-6 and V is TRBV28; tentatively, D is TRBD2 (7 bases). The V and J ends lost 3 bases and 6 bases respectively, with 9 bases between them. The CDR3 extends over 14 amino acids. Germline lookup yields CDR1 MDHEN and CDR2 SYDVKM. The CDR3 bases are TGTGCCAGCAGTTTCGGGGGGCTGGCCAACGTCCTGACTTTC. Its translation: CASSFGGLANVLTF.

Remarks on this clonotype: A read error may explain this, as a much larger clone is one base away. The CDR3 spells CANRGGDTQYF. CDR3 bases: TGTGCCAACAGGGGGGGAGATACGCAGTATTTT. V gene TRBV4-2 combines with J gene TRBJ2-3, with D tentatively TRBD1 (8 bases). Germline V CDR1 and CDR2: LGHNA, YNFKEQ. This CDR3 comprises 11 residues. With 10 bases removed from V and 5 bases from J, the gap between germline ends came to 10 bases.

A few counts support this clonotype. The chain recombines TRBV19 with TRBJ1-5; D uncertain. This CDR3 has 14 residues. The germline V and J ends were trimmed by 5 bases and 1 base, with 9 bases remaining between them. Germline V gene data show CDR1 as LNHDA and CDR2 as SQIVND (reference sequence). The CDR3 loop is CASSSFLSNQPQHF. In nucleotides, the CDR3 is TGTGCCAGTAGTTCATTCTTGAGCAATCAGCCCCAGCATTTT.

There are many counts of this clonotype. The rearrangement links TRBV3-1 to TRBJ2-7; perhaps D is TRBD1 or TRBD2 (5 bases each). Germline CDR1 is LGHDT and CDR2 is YNNKEL (reference sequence). The V end was cut by 4 bases, the J end by 2 bases, with 15 bases between. The CDR3 contains 15 residues. The CDR3 sequence is CASSPLAGATYEQYF. In nucleotides, the CDR3 is TGTGCCAGCAGCCCCCTCGCCGGGGCAACCTACGAGCAGTACTTC.

This clonotype was recorded many times. This sequence joins TRBV20-1 and TRBJ1-6, with 7 positions matching TRBD1. Unmatched junction bases numbered 10, after V lost 2 bases and J lost 9 bases. CDR1 is DFQATT, CDR2 SNEGSKA, per germline (reference sequence). This CDR3 has 15 amino acids. The CDR3 coding sequence is TGCAGTGCTAGACCTACCGGGACAGATATTTCACCCCTCCACTTT. Translated, it gives CSARPTGTDISPLHF.

Only a few counts were recorded for this clonotype. The chain recombines TRBV5-5 with TRBJ1-1, with D unclear. CDR3 length equals 15 residues. V was clipped by 2 bases and J by 3 bases, with 14 bases between them. Germline V gene lookup returns CDR1 SGHKS and CDR2 YYEKEE (reference sequence). CDR3 bases: TGTGCCAGCAGCTTTCTAGGGAACGGACACACTGAAGCTTTCTTT. Amino acids: CASSFLGNGHTEAFF.

The chain combines TRBV6-2 or TRBV6-3 with TRBJ2-3; D not certain. The CDR3 contains 15 residues. Trimming left V 7 bases short and J 1 base short, with 15 bases between. CDR1 MNHEY and CDR2 SVGEGT come from the germline V gene. CDR3 nucleotide sequence: TGTGCCAGCACCCCGGGCCCCCTTCGCACAGATACGCAGTATTTT. Its translation: CASTPGPLRTDTQYF.

V and J are TRBV29-1 and TRBJ2-1; TRBD1 aligns across 7 bases. From germline, CDR1 is SQVTM and CDR2 ANQGSEA. There are 15 residues in the CDR3. J lost 3 bases, V lost 2 bases, and 7 bases had no gene match. The CDR3: CSVEWGTEFYNEQFF. The CDR3, as DNA: TGCAGCGTTGAATGGGGGACAGAGTTCTACAATGAGCAGTTCTTC.

This clonotype has just a few counts. The chain couples TRBV3-1 to TRBJ2-3; D gene unclear. Trimming took 2 bases from V and 6 from J, leaving 6 bases between them. The CDR3 contains 12 residues. In germline, CDR1 is LGHDT, CDR2 YNNKEL (reference sequence). The CDR3 region is CASSQSDDTQYF. CDR3 coding DNA: TGTGCCAGCAGCCAAAGCGATGATACGCAGTATTTT.

At least ten counts were recorded for this clonotype. This chain's CDR3 is CASSRRDRGLHEQYF. The CDR3 DNA is TGTGCCAGCAGCCGGAGGGACAGGGGACTTCACGAGCAGTACTTC. V gene TRBV7-9 combines with J gene TRBJ2-7, with TRBD1 identical over 10 bases. V shed 5 bases, J shed 5 bases, and the junction held 9 bases outside the gene matches. Germline CDR1 is SEHNR and CDR2 is FQNEAQ (reference sequence). CDR3 size: 15 residues.

This clonotype was counted only a few times. The V and J genes are TRBV20-1 and TRBJ1-2; no definite D call. From germline, CDR1 is DFQATT and CDR2 SNEGSKA (reference sequence). CDR3 size: 13 residues. V lost 2 bases and J lost 4, with 11 bases in between. CDR3 sequence: CSARSWEPYGYTF. CDR3 nucleotides: TGCAGTGCTAGATCCTGGGAGCCCTATGGCTACACCTTC.

This clonotype turned up a few times. The chain couples TRBV7-9 to TRBJ2-7; 9 bases align to TRBD1. J gave up 3 bases and V 5 bases, and 2 bases lay outside the gene matches. From germline, CDR1 is SEHNR and CDR2 FQNEAQ (reference sequence). The CDR3 covers 13 residues. CDR3 in amino acids: CASSDRGYYEQYF. In DNA, the CDR3 is TGTGCCAGCAGCGACAGGGGGTACTACGAGCAGTACTTC.

This clonotype has only a few counts. CDR3 sequence reads: CASSFYETQYF. Here the CDR3 DNA reads TGTGCCAGCAGTTTTTATGAGACCCAGTACTTC. This chain links TRBV28 with TRBJ2-5; D call uncertain. The CDR3 sequence is 11 residues long. Looked up from germline, CDR1 is MDHEN and CDR2 is SYDVKM. V lost 3 bases and J lost 5, with 4 bases in between.

The sample holds many counts of this clonotype. The chain joins TRBV5-5 to TRBJ2-1; TRBD1 matches at 8 bases. After removal of 6 bases from V and 6 bases from J, the junction contained 8 bases not matched to a gene. This CDR3 is built from 14 residues. Germline assignment: CDR1 SGHKS and CDR2 YYEKEE (reference sequence). Here the CDR3 DNA reads TGTGCCAGCACGTTGACAGGGGCGAGCAATGAGCAGTTCTTC. Amino acid sequence: CASTLTGASNEQFF.

This clonotype has more than one count but fewer than ten. The chain has TRBV7-2 and TRBJ1-4; D gene uncertain. The CDR3 sequence is 13 residues long. Per the germline V gene, CDR1 is SGHTA and CDR2 is FQGNSA. V lost 1 base and J lost 7, with 7 bases in between. The CDR3 sequence: CASSLGEGEKLFF. CDR3 coding DNA: TGTGCCAGCAGCTTAGGGGAGGGTGAAAAACTGTTTTTT.

V usage is TRBV7-2 and J usage is TRBJ2-5; D is uncertain. Germline V gene data show CDR1 as SGHTA and CDR2 as FQGNSA. CDR3 length equals 15 residues. The germline V and J ends were trimmed by 0 bases and 10 bases, with 18 bases remaining between them. Written as DNA, the CDR3 is TGTGCCAGCAGCTTAGCCTCACTTGGGTTAGGTAACCAGTACTTC. Translation: CASSLASLGLGNQYF. The entire variable domain, with the rest obtained from reference TRBV7-2 and TRBJ2-5, is as follows: GAGVSQSPSNKVTEKGKDVELRCDPISGHTALYWYRQSLGQGLEFLIYFQGNSAPDKSGLPSDRFSAERTGGSVSTLTIQRTQQEDSAVYLCASSLASLGLGNQYFGPGTRLLVL.

This clonotype was counted at least ten times. The chain carries TRBV5-1 and TRBJ1-1, with D possibly matching TRBD1 (6 bases). The CDR3 sequence is 14 residues long. CDR1 and CDR2 (germline): SGHRS, YFSETQ. Trimming took off 0 bases at V and 4 bases at J, with 10 bases between the two ends. As DNA, the CDR3 is TGCGCCAGCAGCTTGGAGCAGGGGAGCACTGAAGCTTTCTTT. Translation gives CASSLEQGSTEAFF.

This clonotype was detected ten times or more. The genes are TRBV2 and TRBJ1-4; 7 bases are a match to TRBD1. CDR1 SNHLY and CDR2 FYNNEI come from the germline V gene. This CDR3 is built from 14 residues. After removal of 3 bases from V and 8 bases from J, the junction contained 6 bases not matched to a gene. In DNA form, the CDR3 reads TGTGCCAGCAGTGAGGGACAGATTGGGGAAAAACTGTTTTTT. This gives the protein CASSEGQIGEKLFF.

This clonotype was found many times. The chain recombines TRBV20-1 with TRBJ2-1; 9 bases match TRBD2. The V and J ends lost 0 bases and 2 bases, in that order; junction bases with no gene match: 8. This CDR3 has 17 residues. Germline CDR1 and CDR2: DFQATT and SNEGSKA (reference sequence). CDR3 protein: CSARELRGGAPYNEQFF. CDR3 DNA sequence: TGCAGTGCTAGAGAATTGCGCGGGGGGGCTCCCTACAATGAGCAGTTCTTC.

A note on this clonotype: Just one base apart from a much larger clone, this may be a read error. CDR3 amino acids: CASCSTVGDSGANVLIF. The CDR3 nucleotides are TGTGCCAGCTGCTCGACAGTAGGTGATTCTGGGGCCAACGTCCTGATTTTC. The chain employs TRBV18 and TRBJ2-6; D possibly corresponds to TRBD1 (5 bases). The CDR3 has 17 residues. Germline assignment: CDR1 KGHSH and CDR2 LQKENI.

This chain uses TRBV6-5 with TRBJ1-5; D perhaps matches TRBD1 (5 bases). The CDR3 sequence is 12 residues long. Germline-derived CDR1 and CDR2 are MNHEY and SVGAGI. Trimming cost V 8 bases and J 6 bases, with 11 bases left between them. CDR3 sequence (DNA): TGTGCCAGCGGTCGGGGGACTCAGCCCCAGCATTTT. Translating gives CASGRGTQPQHF.

The rearrangement uses TRBV3-1 and TRBJ2-1; D uncertain. The CDR3 is 15 amino acids. Trimming stripped 1 base from V and 3 bases from J, with 10 bases between. Germline V gene data show CDR1 as LGHDT and CDR2 as YNNKEL (reference sequence). CDR3 coding DNA: TGTGCCAGCAGCCAAGTTTCCGGATTCTACAATGAGCAGTTCTTC. Translation gives CASSQVSGFYNEQFF.

This clonotype was counted between two and nine times. The rearrangement joins TRBV19 to TRBJ1-4; 9 bases are shared with TRBD1. Germline values: CDR1 LNHDA, CDR2 SQIVND (reference sequence). The CDR3 is 16 residues long. V lost 3 bases, J lost 5 bases, and 7 bases stayed unmatched. CDR3 amino acids: CASSIGSGTGNEKLFF. CDR3 DNA: TGTGCCAGTAGTATCGGATCCGGGACAGGGAATGAAAAACTGTTTTTT. Together with reference TRBV19 and TRBJ1-4, the CDR3 gives the full variable domain: DGGITQSPKYLFRKEGQNVTLSCEQNLNHDAMYWYRQDPGQGLRLIYYSQIVNDFQKGDIAEGYSVSREKKESFPLTVTSAQKNPTAFYLCASSIGSGTGNEKLFFGSGTQLSVL.

This clonotype has at least ten counts. This sequence joins TRBV9 and TRBJ2-7, with D perhaps TRBD1 (6 bases). This CDR3 has 15 residues. V was pared by 5 bases and J by 3 bases, with 18 bases between. Per germline, CDR1 SGDLS and CDR2 YYNGEE. The DNA for the CDR3 is TGTGCCAGCAGTGTGGATACGGGACACCACTACGAGCAGTACTTC. It is translated as CASSVDTGHHYEQYF. Full variable domain (rest looked up from reference TRBV9 and TRBJ2-7): DSGVTQTPKHLITATGQRVTLRCSPRSGDLSVYWYQQSLDQGLQFLIQYYNGEERAKGNILERFSAQQFPDLHSELNLSSLELGDSALYFCASSVDTGHHYEQYFGPGTRLTVT.